This T cell receptor beta chain was observed in a study of cytomegalovirus exposure and HLA in healthy donors. This CDR3 contains 14 residues. The trim removed 5 bases at V and 2 bases at J, leaving 5 bases unmatched. Germline lookup yields CDR1 LNHDA and CDR2 SQIVND (reference sequence). As regards this clone: The identical CDR3 is also encoded by other nucleotide sequences in the sample.

Primers: 60 Vbeta forward and 13 Jbeta reverse. Data came from immunoSEQ multiplex PCR; TCRdb stores just in-frame clones and leaves some out. The table records about 180,000 clones, approximately 80% of them present only once. V gene TRBV19 combines with J gene TRBJ2-7; TRBD1 agrees at 8 bases. Sequencing was done on a sample of PBMCs. The source is a girl between 5 and 17 years old in good health and CMV-seropositive. The CDR3 loop reads CASSSGTGAYEQYF. The CDR3 DNA follows: TGTGCCAGTAGTTCCGGGACAGGAGCCTACGAGCAGTACTTC.